This T cell receptor beta chain was obtained from a study of human T cells and chemical hapten exposure. The CDR3 is 15 residues long. Germline-derived CDR1 and CDR2 are SGHNT and YYREEE (reference sequence). Trimming took off 4 bases at V and 3 bases at J, with 15 bases between the two ends. Using its own MiXCR run on the RACE reads, TCRdb lists one record per CDR3 protein. The sample includes some 79,000 distinct CDR3 sequences, more than 9% seen only once; the top ten take around 5%. Time point here: patch test 2, 6 weeks after DPC sensitization. Treatment given: therapeutic diphenylcyclopropenone sensitization with weekly scalp DPC. Blood collection took place prior to placing each patch test. Unfractionated whole blood yielded total RNA.

This TCR came from a woman between 45 and 60 years old with alopecia areata. Some clones in this sample may be carry-over from other donors' samples. This specimen was whole blood, taken in connection with sensitization to the hapten diphenylcyclopropenone (DPC). V and J are TRBV5-4 and TRBJ2-3; unclear D gene. The DNA for the CDR3 is TGTGCCAGCAGCACGGCCCTTCCGCGAACAGATACGCAGTATTTT. Its protein is CASSTALPRTDTQYF.